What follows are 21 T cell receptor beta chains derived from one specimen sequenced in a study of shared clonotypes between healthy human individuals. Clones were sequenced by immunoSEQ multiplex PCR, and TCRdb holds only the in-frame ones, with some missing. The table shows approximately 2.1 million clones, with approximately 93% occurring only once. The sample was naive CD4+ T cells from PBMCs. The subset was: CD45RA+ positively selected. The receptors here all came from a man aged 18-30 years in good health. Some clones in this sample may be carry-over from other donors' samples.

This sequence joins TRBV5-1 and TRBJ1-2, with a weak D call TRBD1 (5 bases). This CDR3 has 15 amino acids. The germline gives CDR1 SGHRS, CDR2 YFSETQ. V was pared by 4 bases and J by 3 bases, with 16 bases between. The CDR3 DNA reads TGCGCCAGCAGCCTCGACTACCGGGACTACTATGGCTACACCTTC. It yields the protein CASSLDYRDYYGYTF.

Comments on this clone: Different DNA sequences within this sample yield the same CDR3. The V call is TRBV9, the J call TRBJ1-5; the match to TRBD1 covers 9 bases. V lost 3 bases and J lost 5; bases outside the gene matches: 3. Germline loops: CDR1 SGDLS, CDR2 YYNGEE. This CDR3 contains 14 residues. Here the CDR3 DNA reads TGTGCCAGCAGCGGGGGACAGGGCGATCAGCCCCAGCATTTT. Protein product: CASSGGQGDQPQHF.

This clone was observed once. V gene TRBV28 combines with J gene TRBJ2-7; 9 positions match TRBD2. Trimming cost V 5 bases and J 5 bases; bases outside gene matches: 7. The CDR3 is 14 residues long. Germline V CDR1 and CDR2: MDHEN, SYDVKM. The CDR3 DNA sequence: TGTGCCAGCAGTACCCAGCGGGGGGATAACGAGCAGTACTTC. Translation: CASSTQRGDNEQYF. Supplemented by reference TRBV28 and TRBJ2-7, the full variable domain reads DVKVTQSSRYLVKRTGEKVFLECVQDMDHENMFWYRQDPGLGLRLIYFSYDVKMKEKGDIPEGYSVSREKKERFSLILESASTNQTSMYLCASSTQRGDNEQYFGPGTRLTVT.

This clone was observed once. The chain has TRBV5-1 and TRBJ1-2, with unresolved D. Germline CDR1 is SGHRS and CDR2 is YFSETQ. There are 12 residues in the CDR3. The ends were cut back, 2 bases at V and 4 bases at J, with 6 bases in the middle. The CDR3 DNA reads TGCGCCAGCAGCTTCGCGGGCTATGGCTACACCTTC. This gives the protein CASSFAGYGYTF.

The CDR3 reads CASSLAPVFREGPTYYEQYF. The CDR3 bases are TGTGCCAGCAGCTTAGCACCGGTCTTCCGGGAGGGCCCTACCTACTACGAGCAGTACTTC. The V gene is TRBV7-8, the J gene TRBJ2-7; 8 bases agree with TRBD2. The germline CDR1 and CDR2 sequences are SGHVS and FQNEAQ. The CDR3 contains 20 residues. J was trimmed by 3 bases and V by 0 bases; bases with no gene match: 19.

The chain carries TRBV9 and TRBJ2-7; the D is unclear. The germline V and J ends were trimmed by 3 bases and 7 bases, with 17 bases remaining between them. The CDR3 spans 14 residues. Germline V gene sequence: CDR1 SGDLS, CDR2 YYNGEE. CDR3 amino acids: CASSASIAPGEQYF. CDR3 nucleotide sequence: TGTGCCAGCAGCGCTAGTATCGCGCCCGGGGAGCAGTACTTC.

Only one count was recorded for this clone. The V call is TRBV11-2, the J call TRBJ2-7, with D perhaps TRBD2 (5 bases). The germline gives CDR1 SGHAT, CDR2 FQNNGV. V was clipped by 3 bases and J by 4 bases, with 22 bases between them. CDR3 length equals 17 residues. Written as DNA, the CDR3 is TGTGCCAGCAGCTTGACCCCGTCCGGGATTTCAACTTACGAGCAGTACTTC. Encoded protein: CASSLTPSGISTYEQYF.

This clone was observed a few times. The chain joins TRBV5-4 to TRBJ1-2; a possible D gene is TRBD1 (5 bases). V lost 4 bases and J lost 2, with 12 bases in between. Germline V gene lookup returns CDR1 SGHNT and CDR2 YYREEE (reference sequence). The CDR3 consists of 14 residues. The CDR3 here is CASSATAINYGYTF. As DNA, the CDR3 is TGTGCCAGCAGCGCGACAGCTATCAACTATGGCTACACCTTC. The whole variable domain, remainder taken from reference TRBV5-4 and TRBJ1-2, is ETGVTQSPTHLIKTRGQQVTLRCSSQSGHNTVSWYQQALGQGPQFIFQYYREEENGRGNFPPRFSGLQFPNYSSELNVNALELDDSALYLCASSATAINYGYTFGSGTRLTVV.

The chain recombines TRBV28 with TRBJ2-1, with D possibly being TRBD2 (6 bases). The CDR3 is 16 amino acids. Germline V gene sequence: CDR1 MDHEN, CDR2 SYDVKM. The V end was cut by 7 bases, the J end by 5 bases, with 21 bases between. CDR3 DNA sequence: TGTGCCAGCAATCTATCTCCGAGTGGAGGGGACAATGAGCAGTTCTTC. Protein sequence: CASNLSPSGGDNEQFF.

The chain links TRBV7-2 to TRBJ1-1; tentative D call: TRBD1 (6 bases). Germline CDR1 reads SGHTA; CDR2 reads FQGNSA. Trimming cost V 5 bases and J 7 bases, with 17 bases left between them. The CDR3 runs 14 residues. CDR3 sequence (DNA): TGTGCCAGCAGCCGAACAGGGTTTAGCCTTGAAGCTTTCTTT. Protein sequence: CASSRTGFSLEAFF. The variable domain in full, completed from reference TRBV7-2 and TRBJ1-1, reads GAGVSQSPSNKVTEKGKDVELRCDPISGHTALYWYRQSLGQGLEFLIYFQGNSAPDKSGLPSDRFSAERTGGSVSTLTIQRTQQEDSAVYLCASSRTGFSLEAFFGQGTRLTVV.

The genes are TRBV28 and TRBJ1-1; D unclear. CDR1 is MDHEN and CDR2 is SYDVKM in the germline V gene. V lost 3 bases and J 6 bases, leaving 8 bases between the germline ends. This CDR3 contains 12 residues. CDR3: CASSFQWSEAFF. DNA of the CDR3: TGTGCCAGCAGTTTCCAGTGGTCTGAAGCTTTCTTT.

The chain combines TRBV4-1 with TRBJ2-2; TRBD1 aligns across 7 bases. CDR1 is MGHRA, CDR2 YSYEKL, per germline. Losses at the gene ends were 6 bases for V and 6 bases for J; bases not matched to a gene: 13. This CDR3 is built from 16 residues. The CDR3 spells CASSSIRDSQPGELFF. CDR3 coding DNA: TGCGCCAGCAGTTCAATCCGGGACAGTCAACCCGGGGAGCTGTTTTTT.

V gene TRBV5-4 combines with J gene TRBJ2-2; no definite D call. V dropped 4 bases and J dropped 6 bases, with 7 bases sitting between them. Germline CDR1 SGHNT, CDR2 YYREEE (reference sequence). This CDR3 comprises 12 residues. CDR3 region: CASSLFSGELFF. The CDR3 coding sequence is TGTGCCAGCAGCCTATTTTCCGGGGAGCTGTTTTTT.

CDR3 loop: CASSLQWTPGGANVLTF. The CDR3 region has the DNA TGTGCCAGCAGCTTACAGTGGACCCCTGGAGGGGCCAACGTCCTGACTTTC. J is TRBJ2-6 and V is TRBV7-2, with D unresolved. The CDR3 extends over 17 amino acids. The V end was cut by 2 bases, the J end by 4 bases, with 15 bases between. CDR1 and CDR2 from the germline V gene are SGHTA and FQGNSA.

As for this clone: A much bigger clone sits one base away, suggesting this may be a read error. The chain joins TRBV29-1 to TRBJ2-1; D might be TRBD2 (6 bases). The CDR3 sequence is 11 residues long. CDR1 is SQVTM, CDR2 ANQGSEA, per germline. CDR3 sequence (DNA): TGCGGTATAGCGGATTACAATGAGCAGCTCTTC. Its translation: CGIADYNEQLF.

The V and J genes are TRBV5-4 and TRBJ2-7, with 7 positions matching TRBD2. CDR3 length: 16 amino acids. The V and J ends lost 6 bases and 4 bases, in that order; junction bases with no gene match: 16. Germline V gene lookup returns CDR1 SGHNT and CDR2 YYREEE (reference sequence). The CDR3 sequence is CASTADAGVPWYEQYF. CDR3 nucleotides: TGTGCCAGCACCGCCGACGCGGGAGTCCCTTGGTACGAGCAGTACTTC.

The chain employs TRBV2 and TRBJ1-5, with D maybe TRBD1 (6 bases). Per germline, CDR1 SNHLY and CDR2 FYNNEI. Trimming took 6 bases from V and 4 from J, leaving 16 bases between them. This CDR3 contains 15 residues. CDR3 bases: TGTGCCAGCAGCCCCATGGGCCAGGGGAATCAGCCCCAGCATTTT. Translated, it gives CASSPMGQGNQPQHF.

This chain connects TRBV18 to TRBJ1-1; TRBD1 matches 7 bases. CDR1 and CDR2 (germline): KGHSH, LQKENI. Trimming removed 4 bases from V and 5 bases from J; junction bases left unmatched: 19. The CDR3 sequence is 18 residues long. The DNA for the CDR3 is TGTGCCAGCTCACTGTCATTTCCAGGTAGGGGGCGGGCAACTGAAGCTTTCTTT. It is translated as CASSLSFPGRGRATEAFF.

The chain's CDR3 is CSVEVSVGQANEKLFF. The CDR3 nucleotides read TGCAGCGTTGAAGTATCTGTGGGACAGGCTAATGAAAAACTGTTTTTT. This chain uses TRBV29-1 with TRBJ1-4; 8 bases align to TRBD1. V trimming: 1 base; J trimming: 3 bases; junction bases outside the gene matches: 7. The CDR3 is 16 residues long. Germline assignment: CDR1 SQVTM and CDR2 ANQGSEA.

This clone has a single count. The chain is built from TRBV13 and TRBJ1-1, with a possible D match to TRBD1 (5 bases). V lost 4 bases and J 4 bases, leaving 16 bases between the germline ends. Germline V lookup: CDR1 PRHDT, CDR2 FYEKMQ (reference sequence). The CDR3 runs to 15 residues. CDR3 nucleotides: TGTGCCAGCAGCTCAAACAACGACAGAGGCACTGAAGCTTTCTTT. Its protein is CASSSNNDRGTEAFF.

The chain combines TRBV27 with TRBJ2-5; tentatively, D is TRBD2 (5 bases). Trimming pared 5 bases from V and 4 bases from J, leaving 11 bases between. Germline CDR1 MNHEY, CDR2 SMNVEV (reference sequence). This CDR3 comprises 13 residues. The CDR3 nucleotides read TGTGCCAGCAGTCGCGGGCTACCAGAGACCCAGTACTTC. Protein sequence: CASSRGLPETQYF.